The 23 T cell receptor beta chains below come from one sample, sequenced in a study of T cell responses to AZD1222 COVID-19 vaccine. The repertoire was sequenced with immunoSEQ multiplex PCR; TCRdb's copy has only in-frame clones and lacks some. The table shows about 110,000 clones, with less than 95% occurring only once. Sequenced here: peripheral blood, sampled 28 days after the second AZD1222 dose. These receptors originate from an adult who received the AZD1222 COVID-19 vaccine.

The rearrangement joins TRBV6-5 to TRBJ2-3, with D hard to call. The CDR3 runs 14 residues. CDR1 is MNHEY and CDR2 is SVGAGI in the germline V gene. Deletions cut 6 bases from V and 1 base from J, with 11 bases between. The CDR3 sequence: CASRVVGGTDTQYF. As DNA, the CDR3 is TGTGCCAGCAGGGTAGTGGGTGGCACAGATACGCAGTATTTT.

The chain combines TRBV5-6 with TRBJ1-5; TRBD1 matches at 8 bases. The CDR3 consists of 14 residues. From germline, CDR1 is SGHDT and CDR2 YYEEEE. The V and J ends lost 4 bases and 4 bases, in that order; junction bases with no gene match: 4. CDR3 coding DNA: TGTGCCAGCAGCGGCAGGGGGCGTAATCAGCCCCAGCATTTT. It encodes CASSGRGRNQPQHF. Full variable domain (missing parts from reference TRBV5-6 and TRBJ1-5): DAGVTQSPTHLIKTRGQQVTLRCSPKSGHDTVSWYQQALGQGPQFIFQYYEEEERQRGNFPDRFSGHQFPNYSSELNVNALLLGDSALYLCASSGRGRNQPQHFGDGTRLSIL.

This clone has only one observation. V usage is TRBV20-1 and J usage is TRBJ2-2; D possibly corresponds to TRBD1 (5 bases). Trimming took 3 bases from V and 8 from J, leaving 7 bases between them. CDR3 size: 11 residues. The germline CDR1 and CDR2 sequences are DFQATT and SNEGSKA (reference sequence). The CDR3 spells CSARRTGELFF. CDR3 in DNA: TGCAGTGCTAGGAGGACAGGGGAGCTGTTTTTT.

V is TRBV6-5 and J is TRBJ1-1; D is perhaps TRBD1 (5 bases). The CDR3 spans 14 residues. Trimming stripped 0 bases from V and 7 bases from J, with 12 bases between. Germline lookup yields CDR1 MNHEY and CDR2 SVGAGI. DNA of the CDR3: TGTGCCAGCAGTTACTCTTACGGGGCCGGTGAAGCTTTCTTT. Its protein is CASSYSYGAGEAFF.

The chain combines TRBV7-9 with TRBJ1-2; TRBD1 aligns across 7 bases. The CDR3 has 15 amino acids. Per germline, CDR1 SEHNR and CDR2 FQNEAQ (reference sequence). Unmatched junction bases numbered 10, after V lost 5 bases and J lost 4 bases. The CDR3 here is CASSPAGDRVYGYTF. In nucleotides, the CDR3 is TGTGCCAGCAGCCCAGCGGGAGACAGGGTCTATGGCTACACCTTC.

The genes are TRBV5-4 and TRBJ2-5; TRBD2 is a possible D gene (6 bases). CDR3 length: 14 amino acids. Looked up from germline, CDR1 is SGHNT and CDR2 is YYREEE (reference sequence). V was cut by 4 bases and J by 0 bases, with 10 bases left in between. Here the CDR3 DNA reads TGTGCCAGCAGCCCCGGGAGCAACCAAGAGACCCAGTACTTC. Its translation: CASSPGSNQETQYF.

This clone was seen more than once but under ten times. The chain employs TRBV6-5 and TRBJ1-1, with 9 bases matching TRBD1. Germline trimming cut 4 bases from V and 10 bases from J; bases unmatched to any gene: 13. Germline CDR1 is MNHEY and CDR2 is SVGAGI. This CDR3 is built from 15 residues. The CDR3 spells CASSSTSVIQGAAFF. CDR3 coding DNA: TGTGCCAGCAGTTCCACCTCCGTAATACAGGGGGCAGCTTTCTTT.

J is TRBJ2-7 and V is TRBV5-1; no firm D call. V was cut by 0 bases and J by 2 bases, with 6 bases left in between. The CDR3 totals 13 residues. Germline lookup yields CDR1 SGHRS and CDR2 YFSETQ. This chain's CDR3 is CASSLVHPYEQYF. CDR3 nucleotides: TGCGCCAGCAGCTTGGTCCACCCCTACGAGCAGTACTTC.

This chain links TRBV7-6 with TRBJ2-5, with a tentative D call TRBD1 (5 bases). V was shortened by 7 bases and J by 1 base, with 16 bases between the two germline ends. The V gene's germline CDR1 is SGHVS and CDR2 FNYEAQ. The CDR3 is 15 residues long. The CDR3 loop is CASTDGVGAQETQYF. In DNA, the CDR3 is TGTGCCAGCACGGACGGAGTAGGGGCCCAAGAGACCCAGTACTTC.

The chain couples TRBV6-2 or TRBV6-3 to TRBJ2-7, with 12 nucleotides matching TRBD1. The CDR3 contains 14 residues. The ends lost 8 bases at V and 5 bases at J; junction bases unmatched: 7. Germline lookup yields CDR1 MNHEY and CDR2 SVGEGT. The CDR3 bases are TGTGCCAGCGGCCCGGGACAGGGGGCCCACGAGCAGTACTTC. Translated: CASGPGQGAHEQYF.

This rearrangement joins TRBV6-1 to TRBJ2-7, with TRBD1 identical over 9 bases. Losses at the gene ends were 2 bases for V and 2 bases for J; bases not matched to a gene: 7. This CDR3 contains 16 residues. Germline V gene lookup returns CDR1 MNHNS and CDR2 SASEGT. Here the CDR3 DNA reads TGTGCCAGCAGTGAACCCGGGACAGGGACTACCTACGAGCAGTACTTC. Amino acid sequence: CASSEPGTGTTYEQYF.

The V gene is TRBV11-2, the J gene TRBJ2-3, with unresolved D. Germline V gene data show CDR1 as SGHAT and CDR2 as FQNNGV. This CDR3 is 14 amino acids long. V lost 1 base and J 2 bases, leaving 7 bases between the germline ends. The CDR3, as DNA: TGTGCCAGCAGCTTAGTAGACCTCACAGATACGCAGTATTTT. This codes for CASSLVDLTDTQYF.

V usage is TRBV5-1 and J usage is TRBJ2-7, with 8 bases lining up with TRBD1. V lost 2 bases to trimming and J lost 3 bases; unmatched junction nucleotides: 7. Germline V gene sequence: CDR1 SGHRS, CDR2 YFSETQ. The CDR3 spans 15 residues. DNA of the CDR3: TGCGCCAGCAGCTTTACAGGGGGTTATCTCTACGAGCAGTACTTC. Protein: CASSFTGGYLYEQYF. Filled out from reference TRBV5-1 and TRBJ2-7, the complete variable domain reads KAGVTQTPRYLIKTRGQQVTLSCSPISGHRSVSWYQQTPGQGLQFLFEYFSETQRNKGNFPGRFSGRQFSNSRSEMNVSTLELGDSALYLCASSFTGGYLYEQYFGPGTRLTVT.

The V call is TRBV9, the J call TRBJ1-4, with 8 bases lining up with TRBD1. The CDR3 is 14 residues long. J lost 8 bases, V lost 4 bases, and 7 bases had no gene match. Germline CDR1 reads SGDLS; CDR2 reads YYNGEE. CDR3 in DNA: TGTGCCAGCAGCCTAGGACAGGGACACGAAAAACTGTTTTTT. It codes for CASSLGQGHEKLFF.

The chain links TRBV29-1 to TRBJ1-2; D unresolved. There are 13 residues in the CDR3. Trimming removed 5 bases from V and 7 bases from J, with 17 bases in between. Germline V gives CDR1 SQVTM, CDR2 ANQGSEA. Written as DNA, the CDR3 is TGCAGCGTTATCGGAGGAGCTTCGGGTGGCTACACCTTC. It encodes CSVIGGASGGYTF.

The J gene is TRBJ1-2, the V gene TRBV12-3 or TRBV12-4, with D unclear. CDR3 length: 12 residues. Trimming stripped 1 base from V and 8 bases from J, with 8 bases between. The CDR3 is CASSLGQGGYTF. The CDR3 region has the DNA TGTGCCAGCAGTTTAGGACAAGGCGGCTACACCTTC.

The CDR3 here is CASSVSGGNYEQYF. CDR3 nucleotides: TGTGCCAGCAGCGTGAGCGGGGGAAACTACGAGCAGTACTTC. The gene calls are TRBV9 and TRBJ2-7; 8 bases align to TRBD2. Germline V gives CDR1 SGDLS, CDR2 YYNGEE. CDR3 length: 14 amino acids. Trimming removed 2 bases from V and 3 bases from J; junction bases left unmatched: 4.

The chain uses TRBV19 and TRBJ1-4; D not certain. The germline V and J ends were trimmed by 3 bases and 3 bases, with 8 bases remaining between them. Germline loops: CDR1 LNHDA, CDR2 SQIVND (reference sequence). The CDR3 has 14 residues. CDR3 coding DNA: TGTGCCAGTAGTATTTTCGGTCCTAATGAAAAACTGTTTTTT. Its translation is CASSIFGPNEKLFF.

This clone was recorded once. V is TRBV4-1 and J is TRBJ2-7; TRBD2 might be the D (5 bases). The CDR3 runs to 13 residues. V was clipped by 1 base and J by 5 bases, with 9 bases between them. Germline lookup yields CDR1 MGHRA and CDR2 YSYEKL. CDR3 region: CASSQVARNEQYF. Here the CDR3 DNA reads TGCGCCAGCAGCCAAGTAGCGCGAAACGAGCAGTACTTC.

The chain combines TRBV18 with TRBJ2-7; 7 bases match TRBD2. Unmatched junction bases numbered 8, after V lost 4 bases and J lost 2 bases. CDR3 length: 15 amino acids. Germline CDR1 KGHSH, CDR2 LQKENI. CDR3 sequence (DNA): TGTGCCAGCTCACTACCGAGCGGGGCCCCCTACGAGCAGTACTTC. Translating it yields CASSLPSGAPYEQYF.

The V gene is TRBV6-2 or TRBV6-3, the J gene TRBJ2-1; D is tentatively TRBD1 or TRBD2 (6 bases each). This CDR3 comprises 15 residues. Trimming removed 3 bases from V and 7 bases from J, with 16 bases in between. The germline V gene encodes CDR1 MNHEY and CDR2 SVGEGT. CDR3 sequence reads: CASSYRGGLGNEQFF. Written as DNA, the CDR3 is TGTGCCAGCAGTTATAGAGGGGGGCTGGGGAATGAGCAGTTCTTC.

The chain is built from TRBV6-5 and TRBJ1-1; 7 bases line up with TRBD1. Germline V lookup: CDR1 MNHEY, CDR2 SVGAGI. The CDR3 runs 14 residues. Germline trimming cut 5 bases from V and 7 bases from J; bases unmatched to any gene: 10. The CDR3 nucleotides read TGTGCCAGCAGTCGACAGGGAGGGCAAGGTGAAGCTTTCTTT. Its protein is CASSRQGGQGEAFF.

V gene TRBV18 combines with J gene TRBJ1-1, with 7 bases lining up with TRBD1. The V segment lost 8 bases and the J segment 1 base; nucleotides outside the gene matches: 4. Germline CDR1 reads KGHSH; CDR2 reads LQKENI. This CDR3 spans 13 amino acids. As DNA, the CDR3 is TGTGCCAGCGCTACAGGGGAGAACACTGAAGCTTTCTTT. Residues: CASATGENTEAFF.